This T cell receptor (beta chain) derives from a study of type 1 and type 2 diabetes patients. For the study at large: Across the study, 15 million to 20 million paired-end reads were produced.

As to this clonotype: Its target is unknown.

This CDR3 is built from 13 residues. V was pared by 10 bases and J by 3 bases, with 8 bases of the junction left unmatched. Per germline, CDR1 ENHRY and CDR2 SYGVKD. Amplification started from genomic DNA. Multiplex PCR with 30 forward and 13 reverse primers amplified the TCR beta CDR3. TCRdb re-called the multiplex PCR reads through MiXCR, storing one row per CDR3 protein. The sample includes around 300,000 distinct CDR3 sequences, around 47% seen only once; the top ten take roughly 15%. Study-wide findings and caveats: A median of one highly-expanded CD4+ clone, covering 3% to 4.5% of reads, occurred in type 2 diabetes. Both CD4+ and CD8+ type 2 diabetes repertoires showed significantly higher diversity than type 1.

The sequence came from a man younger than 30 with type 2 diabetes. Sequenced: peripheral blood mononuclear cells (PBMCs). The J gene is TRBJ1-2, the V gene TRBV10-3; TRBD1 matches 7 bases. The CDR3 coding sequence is TGTGCCACCTCATCCGGGACAGACTATGGCTACACCTTC. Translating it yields CATSSGTDYGYTF.